This TCR beta chain appears in the sequencing data of a study of cytomegalovirus exposure and HLA in healthy donors. At the level of the study: Falling in the Caucasian-associated ancestry cluster were 65% to 90% of 398 genotyped donors.

Study-wide results and caveats: There were some public TCRs occurring in many donors, but most TCR sequences were rare. TCR beta chain V- and J-gene trimming was linked, in a later analysis, to a missense variant in DCLRE1C.

The PCR contained 60 Vbeta and 13 Jbeta primers. Assay used: immunoSEQ multiplex PCR; TCRdb lists only in-frame clones, some missing. Among roughly 120,000 clones listed, 82% were seen once. As for this clone: Its antigen is not known.

After removal of 2 bases from V and 0 bases from J, the junction contained 0 bases not matched to a gene. The CDR3 covers 14 residues. The germline CDR1 and CDR2 sequences are SGHRS and YFSETQ. Despite likely unrecorded immune exposures, the donors were nominally healthy at the time of sampling. The sequencing input was PBMCs. The clonotype was recovered from a young woman in good health and CMV-seronegative. The chain uses TRBV5-1 and TRBJ2-7, with 9 bases matching TRBD2. CDR3 coding DNA: TGCGCCAGCAGCTTTAGCGGGAGCTCCTACGAGCAGTACTTC. It codes for CASSFSGSSYEQYF.